The 3 T cell receptor beta chains below all came from one sample that was sequenced in a study of cytomegalovirus exposure and HLA in healthy donors (dated by TCRdb to about 2017). Libraries were made using the immunoSEQ multiplex PCR assay. A mixture of 60 forward primers for TCR Vbeta segments and 13 reverse primers for TCR Jbeta segments was used in the multiplex PCR. TCRdb retrieved this table from immuneACCESS and kept in-frame rearrangements only. Not all clones are present; in checked studies, unresolved V genes account for under half, and no reason is known for the remainder. The sample has some 98,000 clones on record, less than 80% of them singletons. Clones ranked in the top ten supply roughly 2% of the sample. Sequencing was carried out using PBMCs. Receptors were obtained from a middle-aged man in good health and CMV-seronegative.

The J gene is TRBJ2-5, the V gene TRBV5-4; 9 positions agree with TRBD1. The J call is uncertain, as TRBJ2-7 better fits the DNA end. From germline, CDR1 is SGHNT and CDR2 YYREEE (reference sequence). The CDR3 extends over 15 amino acids. The CDR3 reads CASSLRQGGAYEQYF. The DNA of the CDR3 is TGTGCCAGCAGCTTAAGACAGGGGGGCGCCTACGAGCAGTACTTC.

The chain carries TRBV5-4 and TRBJ1-1, with D possibly matching TRBD1 (6 bases). Per germline, CDR1 SGHNT and CDR2 YYREEE (reference sequence). The CDR3 spans 18 residues. V lost 4 bases, J lost 0 bases, and 22 bases lay in between. In DNA, the CDR3 is TGTGCCAGCAGCCAGCTTTTGGCAGGGGCTGCGATGAACACTGAAGCTTTCTTT. As protein: CASSQLLAGAAMNTEAFF.

The V gene is TRBV5-1, the J gene TRBJ2-7; 12 nucleotides align to TRBD2. The CDR3 length is 15 residues. Germline lookup yields CDR1 SGHRS and CDR2 YFSETQ. The V gene end was trimmed by 3 bases and the J gene end by 3 bases; junction bases not matched to a gene: 4. The CDR3, as DNA: TGCGCCAGCAGCTGGACTAGCGGGACAGTCTACGAGCAGTACTTC. Its protein is CASSWTSGTVYEQYF. The full variable domain, in which reference TRBV5-1 and TRBJ2-7 provide the parts outside the CDR3, is KAGVTQTPRYLIKTRGQQVTLSCSPISGHRSVSWYQQTPGQGLQFLFEYFSETQRNKGNFPGRFSGRQFSNSRSEMNVSTLELGDSALYLCASSWTSGTVYEQYFGPGTRLTVT.